These 28 T cell receptor beta chains share one sample of origin, sequenced in a study of blood T cell repertoires in COVID-19. Clones were read by immunoSEQ multiplex PCR, and TCRdb kept only the in-frame ones, dropping some. The sample lists about 170,000 clones, around nine tenths occurring once. Sequencing was carried out using peripheral blood. All receptors come from a woman older than 75 with COVID-19, enrolled during active disease.

The rearrangement joins TRBV25-1 to TRBJ2-1; 12 bases agree with TRBD2. V shed 3 bases and J 4 bases; nucleotides not matched to a gene: 4. Germline V gives CDR1 MGHDK, CDR2 SYGVNS. This CDR3 contains 16 residues. The CDR3 DNA follows: TGTGCCAGCAGTGACCCAGGACTAGCGGGGTACAATGAGCAGTTCTTC. This gives the protein CASSDPGLAGYNEQFF.

The chain carries TRBV25-1 and TRBJ1-3, with D possibly TRBD1 on 6 matching bases. This CDR3 has 16 residues. Trimming stripped 3 bases from V and 7 bases from J, with 19 bases between. Germline V CDR1 and CDR2: MGHDK, SYGVNS. The CDR3 is CASSDGQILTRNTIYF. CDR3 nucleotide sequence: TGTGCCAGCAGTGATGGACAGATTCTGACTCGGAACACCATATATTTT.

The CDR3 spells CASIGGYQGQPQHF. The CDR3 nucleotides read TGTGCCAGCATAGGGGGATATCAGGGCCAGCCCCAGCATTTT. The chain couples TRBV6-5 to TRBJ1-5; D may be TRBD1 (6 bases). Trimming took off 7 bases at V and 7 bases at J, with 17 bases between the two ends. Germline CDR1 MNHEY, CDR2 SVGAGI. The length of the CDR3 is 14 residues.

The chain is built from TRBV20-1 and TRBJ1-2, with TRBD1 matching over 7 bases. CDR3 length: 10 amino acids. CDR1 DFQATT and CDR2 SNEGSKA come from the germline V gene (reference sequence). The CDR3, as DNA: TGCAGCGGGGACAGTTATGGCTACACCTTC. This gives the protein CSGDSYGYTF.

On this clone itself: Other nucleotide sequences from this sample produce the same CDR3. The chain carries TRBV4-2 and TRBJ2-7; a possible D gene is TRBD1 (6 bases). The V end was cut by 3 bases, the J end by 2 bases, with 11 bases between. Germline CDR1 LGHNA, CDR2 YNFKEQ. The CDR3 is made up of 14 amino acids. CDR3 loop: CASSQATGTYEQYF. CDR3 DNA: TGTGCCAGCAGCCAGGCAACAGGGACCTACGAGCAGTACTTC.

The chain is built from TRBV23-1 and TRBJ2-7; D is perhaps TRBD2 (6 bases). TRBV23-1 carries the ORF label, with uncertain function. This CDR3 contains 15 residues. Trimming shortened V by 4 bases and J by 4 bases, and 17 bases separated the two germline ends. The CDR3 reads CASSPTAGRPYEQYF. DNA of the CDR3: TGCGCCAGCAGTCCCACCGCCGGGAGACCTTACGAGCAGTACTTC.

The V gene is TRBV19, the J gene TRBJ2-5; D is perhaps TRBD2 (5 bases). V lost 2 bases to trimming and J lost 4 bases, with 11 bases between them. Germline loops: CDR1 LNHDA, CDR2 SQIVND (reference sequence). The CDR3 length is 14 residues. CDR3 bases: TGTGCCAGTAGTATAACCGGTGGAGGAGAGACCCAGTACTTC. Its translation: CASSITGGGETQYF.

This clone was detected only a few times. The gene calls are TRBV5-4 and TRBJ2-2, with 7 bases matching TRBD2. V lost 3 bases to trimming and J lost 6 bases; unmatched junction nucleotides: 5. There are 14 residues in the CDR3. CDR1 is SGHNT, CDR2 YYREEE, per germline (reference sequence). The CDR3 DNA sequence: TGTGCCAGCAGCTCTGGGGAGGGCCCCGGGGAGCTGTTTTTT. This codes for CASSSGEGPGELFF.

V is TRBV5-1 and J is TRBJ2-1; D is unresolved. With 4 bases removed from V and 9 bases from J, the gap between germline ends came to 8 bases. This CDR3 region has 11 residues. CDR1 and CDR2 (germline): SGHRS, YFSETQ. CDR3 in amino acids: CASSRTGEQFF. The CDR3, as DNA: TGCGCCAGCAGCAGAACCGGTGAGCAGTTCTTC.

This sequence joins TRBV20-1 and TRBJ1-6; 7 nucleotides match TRBD1. The germline gives CDR1 DFQATT, CDR2 SNEGSKA (reference sequence). The CDR3 runs 19 residues. The J segment lost 0 bases and the V segment lost 3 bases, leaving 14 bases of the junction unmatched. The CDR3 sequence is CSASGYDRVKSSYNSPLHF. The CDR3 bases are TGCAGTGCTAGTGGCTACGACAGGGTCAAAAGCTCCTATAATTCACCCCTCCACTTT.

The chain couples TRBV6-2 or TRBV6-3 to TRBJ2-6; D uncertain. Per germline, CDR1 MNHEY and CDR2 SVGEGT. The length of the CDR3 is 15 residues. V was clipped by 6 bases and J by 0 bases, with 9 bases between them. The CDR3 DNA sequence: TGTGCCAGCAGCCCCGAGGACTCTGGGGCCAACGTCCTGACTTTC. Protein sequence: CASSPEDSGANVLTF.

The rearrangement links TRBV6-5 to TRBJ2-7, with D possibly matching TRBD2 (7 bases). Trimming pared 7 bases from V and 2 bases from J, leaving 18 bases between. CDR1 is MNHEY, CDR2 SVGAGI, per germline. This CDR3 contains 15 residues. DNA of the CDR3: TGTGCCAGCATTTTGAGCGGGACAATAGCCTACGAGCAGTACTTC. Protein sequence: CASILSGTIAYEQYF.

The rearrangement uses TRBV9 and TRBJ1-1; D remains ambiguous. The CDR3 totals 13 residues. The V end lost 3 bases, the J end lost 6 bases, and 12 bases lay between the germline ends. Germline V gene lookup returns CDR1 SGDLS and CDR2 YYNGEE. CDR3 in amino acids: CASSAIPGSEAFF. CDR3 coding DNA: TGTGCCAGCAGCGCCATTCCGGGGTCTGAAGCTTTCTTT.

V and J are TRBV28 and TRBJ1-6; 8 bases agree with TRBD1. Trimming cost V 9 bases and J 6 bases; bases outside gene matches: 7. Per the germline V gene, CDR1 is MDHEN and CDR2 is SYDVKM. The CDR3 runs 14 residues. The CDR3 sequence is CASQTGGRNSPLHF. CDR3 bases: TGTGCCAGTCAAACAGGGGGGCGTAATTCACCCCTCCACTTT.

This chain links TRBV7-2 with TRBJ1-1; D call uncertain. CDR1 and CDR2 from the germline V gene are SGHTA and FQGNSA. This CDR3 spans 16 amino acids. V lost 2 bases and J 0 bases, leaving 13 bases between the germline ends. CDR3 bases: TGTGCCAGCAGCTTAAACGCGGTCGGCGTGAACACTGAAGCTTTCTTT. This translates into CASSLNAVGVNTEAFF. Using reference TRBV7-2 and TRBJ1-1 for the parts outside the CDR3, the full variable domain is GAGVSQSPSNKVTEKGKDVELRCDPISGHTALYWYRQSLGQGLEFLIYFQGNSAPDKSGLPSDRFSAERTGGSVSTLTIQRTQQEDSAVYLCASSLNAVGVNTEAFFGQGTRLTVV.

The chain employs TRBV19 and TRBJ1-1, with 10 nucleotides matching TRBD1. CDR3 size: 16 residues. V was clipped by 8 bases and J by 1 base; unmatched bases: 10. CDR1 is LNHDA, CDR2 SQIVND, per germline (reference sequence). This chain's CDR3 is CASSRDRGQGNTEAFF. CDR3 bases: TGTGCCAGTTCCCGTGACAGGGGGCAGGGGAACACTGAAGCTTTCTTT.

This clone was recorded a few times. This chain uses TRBV11-1 with TRBJ1-1; D might be TRBD1 (5 bases). CDR1 SGHAT and CDR2 FQDESV come from the germline V gene (reference sequence). The ends were cut back, 2 bases at V and 5 bases at J, with 18 bases in the middle. The CDR3 extends over 16 amino acids. The CDR3 loop is CASSLLTSSGGTEAFF. CDR3 DNA: TGTGCCAGCAGCTTATTAACCTCCTCGGGGGGTACTGAAGCTTTCTTT.

This clone has just a few counts. The genes are TRBV4-1 and TRBJ2-2; D gene ambiguous. Germline CDR1 MGHRA, CDR2 YSYEKL. This CDR3 contains 15 residues. With 4 bases removed from V and 7 bases from J, the gap between germline ends came to 16 bases. The CDR3 DNA sequence: TGCGCCAGCAGCCTCTCTCAGGATTACGGCGGGGAGCTGTTTTTT. This sequence encodes CASSLSQDYGGELFF.

The chain has TRBV18 and TRBJ2-3; the D gene is possibly TRBD2 (5 bases). V shed 5 bases and J shed 4 bases, with 13 bases lying between them. This CDR3 has 14 residues. Germline V CDR1 and CDR2: KGHSH, LQKENI. CDR3: CASSSNGVPDTQYF. The CDR3 DNA sequence: TGTGCCAGCTCATCTAACGGGGTCCCAGATACGCAGTATTTT.

Only one count was recorded for this clone. The chain recombines TRBV28 with TRBJ1-3; the match to TRBD1 covers 10 bases. The CDR3 sequence is 19 residues long. Trimming at V came to 5 bases and at J to 6 bases, leaving 19 bases not matched to a gene. In germline, CDR1 is MDHEN, CDR2 SYDVKM. The CDR3 spells CASSMTGGLEQPPPNTIYF. The CDR3, as DNA: TGTGCCAGCAGTATGACAGGGGGCCTAGAACAACCCCCACCAAACACCATATATTTT.

This clone was counted between two and nine times. The chain joins TRBV28 to TRBJ2-1; D gene ambiguous. The CDR3 runs to 14 residues. Germline V gives CDR1 MDHEN, CDR2 SYDVKM. Trimming left V 6 bases short and J 8 bases short, with 17 bases between. This CDR3 is CASRPRLERYEQFF. CDR3 sequence (DNA): TGTGCCAGCAGACCTAGGCTAGAGAGGTATGAGCAGTTCTTC.

This clone was seen a handful of times. Here the CDR3 DNA reads TGTGCCAGCAGTTCCCCCAGGGGGCGGACAAATAATCAGCCCCAGCATTTT. It encodes CASSSPRGRTNNQPQHF. This rearrangement joins TRBV6-2 or TRBV6-3 to TRBJ1-5, with 8 nucleotides matching TRBD1. The CDR3 extends over 17 amino acids. V gave up 4 bases and J gave up 4 bases; unmatched junction bases: 12. Germline loops: CDR1 MNHEY, CDR2 SVGEGT.

This chain joins TRBV29-1 and TRBJ1-2; 8 nucleotides agree with TRBD1. CDR1 is SQVTM, CDR2 ANQGSEA, per germline. The CDR3 is 14 amino acids. Germline trimming cut 6 bases from V and 4 bases from J; bases unmatched to any gene: 10. This CDR3 reads CSVDGQGNGYGYTF. The CDR3, as DNA: TGCAGCGTCGATGGACAGGGTAACGGCTATGGCTACACCTTC.

V usage is TRBV27 and J usage is TRBJ2-3, with D tentatively TRBD2 (5 bases). Trimming left V 8 bases short and J 3 bases short, with 12 bases between. The CDR3 covers 13 residues. Germline V lookup: CDR1 MNHEY, CDR2 SMNVEV (reference sequence). CDR3 sequence: CASGGWGTDTQYF. The CDR3 DNA sequence: TGTGCCAGCGGCGGGTGGGGAACAGATACGCAGTATTTT.

V is TRBV19 and J is TRBJ1-4, with D maybe TRBD1 (5 bases). V was trimmed by 8 bases and J by 8 bases, leaving 18 bases between them. Germline CDR1 and CDR2: LNHDA and SQIVND (reference sequence). The length of the CDR3 is 14 residues. As DNA, the CDR3 is TGTGCCAGTCAATCAACGGGGGGTGCGGAAAAACTGTTTTTT. Amino acids: CASQSTGGAEKLFF.

The gene calls are TRBV19 and TRBJ2-2; D gene uncertain. CDR3 length equals 13 residues. The V and J ends lost 1 base and 6 bases respectively, with 6 bases between them. Germline-derived CDR1 and CDR2 are LNHDA and SQIVND (reference sequence). CDR3 DNA: TGTGCCAGTAGTATAGCCGGAGCCGGGGAGCTGTTTTTT. Translation gives CASSIAGAGELFF.

This rearrangement joins TRBV5-1 to TRBJ2-2; 10 bases agree with TRBD2. The CDR3 contains 16 residues. CDR1 is SGHRS, CDR2 YFSETQ, per germline. Losses at the gene ends were 4 bases for V and 0 bases for J; bases not matched to a gene: 3. The CDR3 sequence: CASSLTSGANTGELFF. CDR3 DNA: TGCGCCAGCAGCCTCACTAGCGGGGCGAACACCGGGGAGCTGTTTTTT.

The chain couples TRBV19 to TRBJ2-5; 8 bases match TRBD2. This CDR3 contains 15 residues. Trimming at V came to 6 bases and at J to 3 bases, leaving 9 bases not matched to a gene. Germline CDR1 and CDR2: LNHDA and SQIVND (reference sequence). CDR3 sequence reads: CASRGRLAGEETQYF. For the CDR3, the DNA is TGTGCCAGTAGGGGTCGTCTAGCGGGCGAAGAGACCCAGTACTTC. Drawing the rest from reference TRBV19 and TRBJ2-5, the complete variable domain is DGGITQSPKYLFRKEGQNVTLSCEQNLNHDAMYWYRQDPGQGLRLIYYSQIVNDFQKGDIAEGYSVSREKKESFPLTVTSAQKNPTAFYLCASRGRLAGEETQYFGPGTRLLVL.